This T cell receptor (beta chain) originates from a study of control samples from healthy donors and cancer patients. Germline V gene lookup returns CDR1 MNHEY and CDR2 SMNVEV (reference sequence). V shed 3 bases and J 5 bases; nucleotides not matched to a gene: 3. This CDR3 is built from 13 residues. Only in-frame clones appear in the TCRdb table, and some are missing; sequencing was by immunoSEQ multiplex PCR. The sample has 120,000 or so clones, about 90% seen once. The J gene is TRBJ2-7, the V gene TRBV27, with 8 bases that match TRBD2. The sequence was obtained from a man aged 50-59 years in good health. The source material was blood. Here the CDR3 DNA reads TGTGCCAGCAGTTTCGGGGGGGCCCACGAGCAGTACTTC. This sequence encodes CASSFGGAHEQYF.